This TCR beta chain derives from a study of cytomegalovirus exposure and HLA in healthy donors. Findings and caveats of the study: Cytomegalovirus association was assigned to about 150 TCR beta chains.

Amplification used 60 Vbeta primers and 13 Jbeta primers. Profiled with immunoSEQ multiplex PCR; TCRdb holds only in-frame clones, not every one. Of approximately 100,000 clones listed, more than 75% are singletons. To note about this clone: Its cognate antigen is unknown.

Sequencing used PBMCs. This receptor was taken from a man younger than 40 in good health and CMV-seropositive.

This chain's CDR3 is CASSLAPGQGFYEQYF. CDR3 bases: TGTGCCAGCAGCTTAGCCCCGGGACAGGGGTTCTACGAGCAGTACTTC. This chain joins TRBV7-2 and TRBJ2-7; TRBD1 aligns across 10 bases. Germline trimming cut 0 bases from V and 3 bases from J; bases unmatched to any gene: 5. The CDR3 runs 16 residues. Per the germline V gene, CDR1 is SGHTA and CDR2 is FQGNSA.